This T cell receptor (beta chain) was captured by sequencing in a study of blood T cell repertoires in COVID-19. The overall study: Sites across the United States, Italy and Spain contributed samples from acute and convalescent COVID-19. PBMCs, B-cell-depleted T cells, or T cells were the source of the cDNA or gDNA that made up the material.

The CDR3 totals 15 residues. V trimming: 6 bases; J trimming: 7 bases; junction bases outside the gene matches: 9. The germline V gene has CDR1 ENHRY and CDR2 SYGVKD. Only in-frame clones appear in the TCRdb table, and some are missing; sequencing was by immunoSEQ multiplex PCR. The sample includes 180,000 or so clones, around four fifths of them seen just once. The chain is built from TRBV10-3 and TRBJ1-4; TRBD1 agrees at 9 bases. Sequencing input: peripheral blood. The receptor was isolated from a woman aged 65 to 85 with COVID-19, enrolled during active disease. The DNA of the CDR3 is TGTGCCATCAGCCCCTCGGGACAGGGCGGTGAAAAACTGTTTTTT. It encodes CAISPSGQGGEKLFF.